A selection of T cell receptor beta chains follows, all from one sample in a study of T cells in Graves' hyperthyroidism and ophthalmopathy. Using its own MiXCR run on the multiplex PCR reads, TCRdb lists one record per CDR3 protein. The sample consists of approximately 640,000 distinct CDR3 sequences, 15% to 20% of them appearing once. Sequenced: blood. Receptor source: a man aged 45 to 65 with Graves' hyperthyroidism. CDR3s include the opening cysteine and the closing phenylalanine or tryptophan. The order of the fields is J gene, V gene, D gene, clone size, CDR3 DNA, CDR3 protein. The D gene is left open where the match is weak. Some rows have no size entry. The others give once, few or many, or a class for an expanded clone.

TRBJ2-3,TRBV6-1,.,.,TGTGCCAGCACCAACAAAGTGGCTAGCGCTTCTAGCACAGATACGCAGTATTTT,CASTNKVASASSTDTQYF
TRBJ1-2,TRBV27,.,many,TGTGCCAGCAGTTCGTACCGTGGCAGCGACTATGGCTACACCTTC,CASSSYRGSDYGYTF
TRBJ1-1,TRBV20-1,.,many,TGCAGTGCAAGACCTCCCGAGGGCTACACTGAAGCTTTCTTT,CSARPPEGYTEAFF
TRBJ2-7,TRBV20-1,.,many,TGCAGTGCCTTAGAAGGGGTCCTCTACGAGCAGTACTTC,CSALEGVLYEQYF
TRBJ2-5,TRBV7-9,.,.,TGTGCCAGCAGCAACCGACCTGACCAAGAGACCCAGTACTTC,CASSNRPDQETQYF
TRBJ1-1,TRBV14,.,few,TGTGCCAGCAGCCCCCAGGACGGGATAAACACTGAAGCTTTCTTT,CASSPQDGINTEAFF
TRBJ2-1,TRBV28,TRBD2,many,TGTGCCAGCAGTTGGGGACTAGCGGGAGTTGAGATGAATGAGCAGTTCTTC,CASSWGLAGVEMNEQFF
TRBJ2-1,TRBV7-3,TRBD1,many,TGTGCCAGCAGCTTATCATTAAGGACAGGGGGGAATGAGCAGTTCTTC,CASSLSLRTGGNEQFF
TRBJ2-1,TRBV3-1,.,few,TGTGCCAGCAGCCAGGGGGACAACTACAATGAGCAGTTCTTC,CASSQGDNYNEQFF
TRBJ2-5,TRBV2,TRBD1,many,TGTGCCAGCAGTGTCGGACAGGGGGGCGCTAGGGGTCAGTACTTC,CASSVGQGGARGQYF
TRBJ2-4,TRBV14,TRBD1,.,TGTGCCAGCAGCCCCTCAGTGGTAGAGGGGGCTTACAAAAACATTCAGTACTTC,CASSPSVVEGAYKNIQYF
TRBJ2-3,TRBV5-1,TRBD1,many,TGCGCCAGCAGAACCTTGGACAGGCGGGATACGCAGTATTTT,CASRTLDRRDTQYF
TRBJ2-1,TRBV5-1,TRBD2,many,TGCGCCAGCAGCCCGGCCGGGGGGAGCTCCTACAATGAGCAGTTCTTC,CASSPAGGSSYNEQFF
TRBJ2-1,TRBV20-1,.,once,TGCAGTGCTGCTAAGGGCGTGGGGGCGGGAGCCAATGAGCAGTTCTTC,CSAAKGVGAGANEQFF
TRBJ1-4,TRBV27,.,many,TGTGCCAGCAGTTTATCCGCAGGGAGGGGTGAAAAACTGTTTTTT,CASSLSAGRGEKLFF
TRBJ2-7,TRBV14,TRBD1,many,TGTGCCAGCAGCCCCAGTCACGGGACAGGGACCTACGAGCAGTACTTC,CASSPSHGTGTYEQYF
TRBJ2-7,TRBV28,.,many,TGTGCCAGCAGTTTTAACCACATAAACGAGCAGTACTTC,CASSFNHINEQYF
TRBJ1-3,TRBV9,.,many,TGTGCCAGCAGCGTCAGCTCTGGAAACACCATATATTTT,CASSVSSGNTIYF
TRBJ2-7,TRBV10-3,TRBD2,.,TGTGCCATCAGGACAAACCCGGGACTAGCGGGAGGGCCCTTCGAGCAGTACTTC,CAIRTNPGLAGGPFEQYF
TRBJ2-5,TRBV7-9,TRBD1,few,TGTGCCAGCAGCTCAGACAGGGGGGAACAGCGGGTACATCAAGAGACCCAGTACTTC,CASSSDRGEQRVHQETQYF
TRBJ2-2,TRBV7-3,.,many,TGTGCCAGCAGCTTAGATGGGAGACCGAACACCGGGGAGCTGTTTTTT,CASSLDGRPNTGELFF
TRBJ1-5,TRBV6-9,TRBD1,.,TGTGCCAGCAGTTCCGGACAGGGGCTTAATCAGCCCCAGCATTTT,CASSSGQGLNQPQHF
TRBJ2-7,TRBV7-9,.,.,TGTGCCAGCAGCTCCCCCCCTTCGGAGCAGTACTTC,CASSSPPSEQYF
TRBJ2-3,TRBV24-1,.,.,TGTGCCACCAGTGATCCAGGGGGGCGAGATACGCAGTATTTT,CATSDPGGRDTQYF
TRBJ2-1,TRBV6-1,TRBD1,many,TGTGCCAGCAGTCAGGACAGGGGGCGCCCCAATGAGCAGTTCTTC,CASSQDRGRPNEQFF
TRBJ1-2,TRBV30,TRBD1,many,TGTGCCTGGAGTGTCCCAGGGGGCGCTCCCTATGGCTACACCTTC,CAWSVPGGAPYGYTF
TRBJ1-2,TRBV11-2,TRBD1,many,TGTGCCAGCAGCCCTACAGGGGTCGGAGGCTACACCTTC,CASSPTGVGGYTF
TRBJ1-2,TRBV2,TRBD1,many,TGTGCCAGCAGTTGGGGACAGGGTGGCTATGGCTACACCTTC,CASSWGQGGYGYTF
TRBJ2-7,TRBV7-2,TRBD2,many,TGTGCCAGCAGCTCAAGCGGGAGGGGCGAGCAGTACTTC,CASSSSGRGEQYF
TRBJ2-1,TRBV7-6,.,many,TGTGCCAGCAGCCTGGCGGACAATGAGCAGTTCTTC,CASSLADNEQFF
TRBJ1-3,TRBV7-8,.,few,TGTGCCAGCAGCTTCCGAAGCTCTGGAAACACCATATATTTT,CASSFRSSGNTIYF
TRBJ2-7,TRBV30,TRBD1,many,TGTGCCTGGAGAGGACAGGCGGTCGGACAGCAGTACTTC,CAWRGQAVGQQYF
TRBJ2-1,TRBV18,TRBD2,many,TGTGCCAGCTCACCACGACTAGCGGGGGTCGCAGGCAATGAGCAGTTCTTC,CASSPRLAGVAGNEQFF
TRBJ2-3,TRBV6-1,.,.,TGTGCCAGCAGGTTGGAAGATACGCAGTATTTT,CASRLEDTQYF
TRBJ2-1,TRBV20-1,TRBD2,many,TGCAGTGCTAGACCAGAGCGGGAGGGGCCTCCTGGGTATGAGCAGTTCTTC,CSARPEREGPPGYEQFF
TRBJ2-1,TRBV27,.,few,TGTGCCAGCAGTTTATTCTCCCCGGCCTACAATGAGCAGTTCTTC,CASSLFSPAYNEQFF
TRBJ1-5,TRBV30,.,few,TGTGCCTGGAGTTCCGAGGTTGTCAGGGGTCAGCCCCAGCATTTT,CAWSSEVVRGQPQHF
TRBJ2-1,TRBV20-1,TRBD1,.,TGCAGTGCTCAGACAGGGGGCACCGGGAACTCCTACAATGAGCAGTTCTTC,CSAQTGGTGNSYNEQFF
TRBJ2-3,TRBV30,.,.,TGTGCCTGGAGCCTAGGACCCCAGGGCGCAGATACGCAGTATTTT,CAWSLGPQGADTQYF
TRBJ2-1,TRBV7-6,.,.,TGTGCCAGCAGCTTTGAGACAGACTCCTACAATGAGCAGTTCTTC,CASSFETDSYNEQFF
TRBJ1-2,TRBV7-8,.,many,TGTGCCAGCAGCTTTCAGGGGAACTATGGCTACACCTTC,CASSFQGNYGYTF
TRBJ2-1,TRBV7-6,.,few,TGTGCCAGCAGCTCTCGGGCAGGCACCTTCTCCTACAATGAGCAGTTCTTC,CASSSRAGTFSYNEQFF
TRBJ2-4,TRBV28,.,many,TGTGCCAGCAGTTACACCTACCCAGGGAGGATTCAGTACTTC,CASSYTYPGRIQYF
TRBJ1-2,TRBV20-1,TRBD1,.,TGCAGTGCTGGTGTGACAGGGGGCGGTGGCTACACCTTC,CSAGVTGGGGYTF
TRBJ1-2,TRBV4-1,.,once,TGCGCCAGCACCGCAACGGATGACTATGGCTACACCTTC,CASTATDDYGYTF
TRBJ2-6,TRBV7-6,TRBD1,many,TGTGCCAGCAGCGCTCGGACAGGGGGCGCTGGGGCCAACGTCCTGACTTTC,CASSARTGGAGANVLTF
TRBJ1-1,TRBV7-3,.,many,TGTGCCAGCAGCTCGGGACCGGGAGGCACTGAAGCTTTCTTT,CASSSGPGGTEAFF
TRBJ2-7,TRBV27,TRBD2,many,TGTGCCAGCAGTTCACCAACGGGACTAGCGGGACCGGGCGAGCAGTACTTC,CASSSPTGLAGPGEQYF
TRBJ2-5,TRBV2,.,many,TGTGCCAGCAGTGAAGGTCTGGCGCTTCAAGAGACCCAGTACTTC,CASSEGLALQETQYF
TRBJ2-3,TRBV15,.,many,TGTGCCACCAGCACCCGACTAGTTGGAGATACGCAGTATTTT,CATSTRLVGDTQYF
TRBJ1-6,TRBV5-1,TRBD1,few,TGCGCCAGCAGCTTGGGACAGGGGCCCTCAGGCTATAATTCACCCCTCCACTTT,CASSLGQGPSGYNSPLHF
TRBJ2-2,TRBV2,.,many,TGTGCCAGCAGTGAAGTTAGCAGCACCGGGGAGCTGTTTTTT,CASSEVSSTGELFF
TRBJ2-5,TRBV7-9,TRBD1,.,TGTGCCAGCAGGGTACAGGGGTGGGGAGAGACCCAGTACTTC,CASRVQGWGETQYF
TRBJ2-7,TRBV7-3,.,many,TGTGCCAGCAGCTTAAGTCCAGGGCTGGTGTACGAGCAGTACTTC,CASSLSPGLVYEQYF
TRBJ2-1,TRBV19,.,many,TGTGCCAGTAGTATGGCTAGCGCGAACTACAATGAGCAGTTCTTC,CASSMASANYNEQFF
TRBJ2-7,TRBV5-4,.,few,TGTGCCAGCAGCCCCTCCGTGTCGGGCCCATATGAGCAGTACTTC,CASSPSVSGPYEQYF
TRBJ1-6,TRBV6-1,.,.,TGTGCCAGCACGGCAGGAGGGGCACCCCTCCACTTT,CASTAGGAPLHF